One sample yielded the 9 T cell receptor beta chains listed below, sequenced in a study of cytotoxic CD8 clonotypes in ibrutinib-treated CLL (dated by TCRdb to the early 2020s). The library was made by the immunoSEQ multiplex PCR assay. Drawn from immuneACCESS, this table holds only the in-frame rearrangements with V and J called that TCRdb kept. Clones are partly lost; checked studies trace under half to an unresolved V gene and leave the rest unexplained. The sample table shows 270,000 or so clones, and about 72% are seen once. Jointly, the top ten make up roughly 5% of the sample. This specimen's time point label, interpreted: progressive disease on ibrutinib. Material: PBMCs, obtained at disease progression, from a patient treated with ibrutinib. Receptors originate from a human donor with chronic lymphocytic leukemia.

The CDR3 DNA is TGCAGCGTAAAGGATTCAACCCGGCTGGAGACCCAGTACTTC. This gives the protein CSVKDSTRLETQYF. V is TRBV29-1 and J is TRBJ2-5; no clear D gene. Germline V gene sequence: CDR1 SQVTM, CDR2 ANQGSEA. The CDR3 totals 14 residues. Trimming pared 6 bases from V and 5 bases from J, leaving 19 bases between.

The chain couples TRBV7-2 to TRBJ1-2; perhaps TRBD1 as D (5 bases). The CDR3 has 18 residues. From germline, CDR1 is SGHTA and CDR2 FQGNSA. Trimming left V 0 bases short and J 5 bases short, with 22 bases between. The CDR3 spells CASSLAGAGVSPWYGYTF. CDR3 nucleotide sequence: TGTGCCAGCAGCTTAGCTGGGGCAGGCGTATCACCGTGGTATGGCTACACCTTC.

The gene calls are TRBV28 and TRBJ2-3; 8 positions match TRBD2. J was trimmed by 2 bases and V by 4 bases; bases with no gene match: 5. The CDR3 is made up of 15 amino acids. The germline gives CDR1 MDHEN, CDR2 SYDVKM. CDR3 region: CASSYTSGYTDTQYF. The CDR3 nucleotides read TGTGCCAGCAGTTATACTAGCGGATACACAGATACGCAGTATTTT.

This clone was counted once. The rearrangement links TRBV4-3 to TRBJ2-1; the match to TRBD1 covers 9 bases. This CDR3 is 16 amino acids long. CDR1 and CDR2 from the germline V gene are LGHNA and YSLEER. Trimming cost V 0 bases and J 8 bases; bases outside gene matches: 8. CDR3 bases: TGCGCCAGCAGCCAAGATTTACAGGGGGCGAGCGATGAGCAGTTCTTC. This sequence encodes CASSQDLQGASDEQFF.

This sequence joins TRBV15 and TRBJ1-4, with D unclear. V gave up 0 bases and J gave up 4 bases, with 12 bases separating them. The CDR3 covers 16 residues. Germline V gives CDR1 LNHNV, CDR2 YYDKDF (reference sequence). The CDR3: CATSRDKTAYNEKLFF. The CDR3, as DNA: TGTGCCACCAGCAGAGATAAGACCGCCTATAATGAAAAACTGTTTTTT.

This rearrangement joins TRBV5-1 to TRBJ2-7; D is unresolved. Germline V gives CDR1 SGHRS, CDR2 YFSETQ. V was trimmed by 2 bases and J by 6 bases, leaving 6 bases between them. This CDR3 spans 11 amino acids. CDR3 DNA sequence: TGCGCCAGCAGCTTTCTCGGCGAGCAGTACTTC. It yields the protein CASSFLGEQYF.

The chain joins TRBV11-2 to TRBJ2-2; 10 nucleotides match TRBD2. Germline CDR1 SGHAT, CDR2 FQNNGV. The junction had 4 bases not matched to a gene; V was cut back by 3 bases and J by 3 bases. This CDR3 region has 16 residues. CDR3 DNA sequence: TGTGCCAGCAGCTTGCTAGCGGGGGAGTACACCGGGGAGCTGTTTTTT. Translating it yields CASSLLAGEYTGELFF.

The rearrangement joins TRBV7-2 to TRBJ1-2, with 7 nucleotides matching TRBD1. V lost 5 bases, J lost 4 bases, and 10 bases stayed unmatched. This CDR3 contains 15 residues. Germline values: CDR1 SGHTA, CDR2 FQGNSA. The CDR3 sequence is CASSTQDRSIYGYTF. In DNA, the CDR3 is TGTGCCAGCAGCACCCAGGACAGGAGCATCTATGGCTACACCTTC.

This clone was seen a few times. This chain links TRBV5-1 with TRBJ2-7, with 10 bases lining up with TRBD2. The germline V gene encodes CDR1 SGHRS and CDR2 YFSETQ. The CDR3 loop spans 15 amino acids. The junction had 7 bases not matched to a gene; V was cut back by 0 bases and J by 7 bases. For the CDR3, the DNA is TGCGCCAGCAGCTTGGGTTCTAGCGGGAGTGGAGAGCAGTACTTC. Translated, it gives CASSLGSSGSGEQYF.